These 30 T cell receptor beta chains share one sample of origin, sequenced in a study of blood T cell repertoires in COVID-19. Libraries were prepared by immunoSEQ multiplex PCR; TCRdb keeps only in-frame clonotypes and omits some of them. This sample carries around 290,000 clones, roughly 92% of them seen once, and the ten largest clones take approximately 2%. The source material was peripheral blood. These receptor sequences come from a woman younger than 45 with COVID-19, enrolled during active disease.

V and J are TRBV2 and TRBJ1-6, with D possibly matching TRBD1 (6 bases). Germline V lookup: CDR1 SNHLY, CDR2 FYNNEI. The length of the CDR3 is 15 residues. V lost 5 bases and J lost 10, with 18 bases in between. The CDR3 DNA is TGTGCCAGCAGTTACCTTGGGACAAACGGATCACCCCTCCACTTT. It yields the protein CASSYLGTNGSPLHF.

The rearrangement uses TRBV5-1 and TRBJ2-2; 7 positions match TRBD1. J gave up 0 bases and V 3 bases, and 26 bases lay outside the gene matches. CDR1 SGHRS and CDR2 YFSETQ come from the germline V gene. The CDR3 is made up of 23 amino acids. CDR3 region: CASSSRQGRPAPVETPNTGELFF. DNA of the CDR3: TGCGCCAGCAGCTCCCGACAGGGCAGGCCGGCCCCCGTTGAAACCCCGAACACCGGGGAGCTGTTTTTT.

The count of this clone is one. The chain employs TRBV5-1 and TRBJ2-1, with D perhaps TRBD2 (6 bases). This CDR3 spans 14 amino acids. V dropped 2 bases and J dropped 4 bases, with 10 bases sitting between them. Germline CDR1 is SGHRS and CDR2 is YFSETQ. The CDR3, as DNA: TGCGCCAGCAGCTTCACAGGAGGGTACAATGAGCAGTTCTTC. It translates to CASSFTGGYNEQFF.

Concerning this clone: One end of the junction does not line up with germline, which may come from a read error. J is TRBJ1-1 and V is TRBV18; TRBD1 agrees at 8 bases. CDR3 length equals 15 residues. Germline V gene sequence: CDR1 KGHSH, CDR2 LQKENI. The CDR3 reads CASSPRQDRATEAFF. The CDR3 DNA is TGTGCCAGCTCGCCACGTCAGGACAGGGCCACTGAAGCTTTCTTT. The full variable domain, rest sourced from reference TRBV18 and TRBJ1-1, is NAGVMQNPRHLVRRRGQEARLRCSPMKGHSHVYWYRQLPEEGLKFMVYLQKENIIDESGMPKERFSAEFPKEGPSILRIQQVVRGDSAAYFCASSPRQDRATEAFFGQGTRLTVV.

The chain employs TRBV5-1 and TRBJ2-1; possibly TRBD2 for D (6 bases). V was clipped by 5 bases and J by 5 bases, with 14 bases between them. The CDR3 contains 14 residues. CDR1 and CDR2 (germline): SGHRS, YFSETQ. CDR3 in DNA: TGCGCCAGCAGGGGCGGGATACTAGACAATGAGCAGTTCTTC. Translation: CASRGGILDNEQFF.

V is TRBV29-1 and J is TRBJ1-3; no firm D call. Trimming pared 7 bases from V and 2 bases from J, leaving 9 bases between. The CDR3 contains 12 residues. The germline gives CDR1 SQVTM, CDR2 ANQGSEA. As DNA, the CDR3 is TGCAGCGCCCTCGCTACTGGAAACACCATATATTTT. Protein: CSALATGNTIYF.

The chain joins TRBV10-2 to TRBJ1-1; the D gene is possibly TRBD1 (6 bases). V dropped 2 bases and J dropped 6 bases, with 10 bases sitting between them. CDR1 and CDR2 (germline): WSHSY, SAAADI. The CDR3 totals 13 residues. The CDR3 sequence is CASSETGNSEAFF. DNA of the CDR3: TGCGCCAGCAGTGAGACAGGGAATTCTGAAGCTTTCTTT.

The V gene is TRBV4-1, the J gene TRBJ2-2, with 8 bases identical to TRBD2. The CDR3 length is 17 residues. After removal of 3 bases from V and 0 bases from J, the junction contained 6 bases not matched to a gene. Germline values: CDR1 MGHRA, CDR2 YSYEKL. CDR3 loop: CASSQAIAGSNTGELFF. The CDR3 DNA follows: TGCGCCAGCAGCCAGGCCATAGCGGGATCGAACACCGGGGAGCTGTTTTTT.

This chain connects TRBV27 to TRBJ1-4; 8 bases agree with TRBD1. This CDR3 is 16 amino acids long. Germline lookup yields CDR1 MNHEY and CDR2 SMNVEV (reference sequence). The V segment lost 6 bases and the J segment 8 bases; nucleotides outside the gene matches: 14. This chain's CDR3 is CASSETKQGGEEKLFF. CDR3 sequence (DNA): TGTGCCAGCAGCGAAACTAAACAGGGGGGTGAGGAAAAACTGTTTTTT.

The chain has TRBV10-3 and TRBJ1-2; D unresolved. The germline V gene encodes CDR1 ENHRY and CDR2 SYGVKD. The V gene lost 0 bases and the J gene lost 4 bases, with 9 bases spanning the gap. The CDR3 spans 14 residues. CDR3 nucleotides: TGTGCCATCAGTGAGTCGTGGGCCGGCTATGGCTACACCTTC. Translation: CAISESWAGYGYTF.

The chain couples TRBV27 to TRBJ2-7; weak D call: TRBD2 (6 bases). The germline V gene has CDR1 MNHEY and CDR2 SMNVEV (reference sequence). Trimming left V 1 base short and J 5 bases short, with 9 bases between. The length of the CDR3 is 13 residues. The CDR3 DNA is TGTGCCAGCAGTTTATGGCGGGATAACGAGCAGTACTTC. Translated: CASSLWRDNEQYF.

This sequence joins TRBV7-2 and TRBJ2-1, with 11 bases identical to TRBD2. V trimming: 5 bases; J trimming: 6 bases; junction bases outside the gene matches: 6. Germline CDR1 reads SGHTA; CDR2 reads FQGNSA. The CDR3 consists of 15 residues. The CDR3 region has the DNA TGTGCCAGCAGCCCCACCGGGACTAGCGGCAATGAGCAGTTCTTC. Translating it yields CASSPTGTSGNEQFF.

This rearrangement joins TRBV5-1 to TRBJ1-2; 7 bases fit TRBD1. The ends lost 2 bases at V and 4 bases at J; junction bases unmatched: 5. This CDR3 region has 14 residues. In germline, CDR1 is SGHRS, CDR2 YFSETQ. The chain's CDR3 is CASSFDRDTYGYTF. The DNA of the CDR3 is TGCGCCAGCAGCTTCGACAGGGATACCTATGGCTACACCTTC.

V gene TRBV7-3 combines with J gene TRBJ2-1, with 8 nucleotides matching TRBD2. Germline loops: CDR1 SGHTA, CDR2 FQGTGA. V lost 1 base to trimming and J lost 4 bases; unmatched junction nucleotides: 9. The CDR3 covers 17 residues. Written as DNA, the CDR3 is TGTGCCAGCAGCTTAATCCCCACCGGGGGGGGGTACAATGAGCAGTTCTTC. Translating it yields CASSLIPTGGGYNEQFF. Variable domain in full (rest from reference TRBV7-3 and TRBJ2-1): GAGVSQTPSNKVTEKGKYVELRCDPISGHTALYWYRQSLGQGPEFLIYFQGTGAADDSGLPNDRFFAVRPEGSVSTLKIQRTERGDSAVYLCASSLIPTGGGYNEQFFGPGTRLTVL.

V and J are TRBV29-1 and TRBJ2-3, with D tentatively TRBD2 (6 bases). CDR1 and CDR2 (germline): SQVTM, ANQGSEA. The CDR3 totals 14 residues. V lost 3 bases, J lost 0 bases, and 10 bases lay in between. CDR3 in DNA: TGCAGCGTTGAGGGGCTAGCGAGCACAGATACGCAGTATTTT. This translates into CSVEGLASTDTQYF.

The chain is built from TRBV6-2 or TRBV6-3 and TRBJ1-1; the D gene is possibly TRBD1 (6 bases). Germline loops: CDR1 MNHEY, CDR2 SVGEGT. Trimming removed 2 bases at V and 5 bases at J, with 18 bases between. CDR3 length equals 16 residues. CDR3 sequence (DNA): TGTGCCAGCAGTTACGCCGGGGCGGGGGGCTTAACTGAAGCTTTCTTT. This translates into CASSYAGAGGLTEAFF.

This chain uses TRBV5-6 with TRBJ2-1; 7 bases fit TRBD1. Losses at the gene ends were 4 bases for V and 8 bases for J; bases not matched to a gene: 3. The CDR3 sequence is 12 residues long. Per the germline V gene, CDR1 is SGHDT and CDR2 is YYEEEE. The CDR3 sequence: CASSLGTDEQFF. The CDR3 DNA reads TGTGCCAGCAGCCTAGGGACAGATGAGCAGTTCTTC.

This rearrangement joins TRBV11-2 to TRBJ2-1; perhaps TRBD2 as D (6 bases). This CDR3 spans 13 amino acids. Germline CDR1 reads SGHAT; CDR2 reads FQNNGV. V lost 1 base and J 8 bases, leaving 9 bases between the germline ends. CDR3: CASSLGGNYEQFF. The CDR3 DNA reads as TGTGCCAGCAGCTTAGGCGGGAATTATGAGCAGTTCTTC.

Notes on this clone: At the DNA level, this CDR3 is encoded by other sequences in the same sample as well. This chain joins TRBV6-1 and TRBJ1-5, with D possibly matching TRBD1 (6 bases). The germline V gene encodes CDR1 MNHNS and CDR2 SASEGT. V lost 0 bases to trimming and J lost 5 bases, with 11 bases between them. The CDR3 totals 15 residues. The CDR3 DNA follows: TGTGCCAGCAGTGAAGCTGGGCAGGGGTATCAGCCCCAGCATTTT. Amino acids: CASSEAGQGYQPQHF.

The rearrangement joins TRBV3-1 (or the pseudogene TRBV3-2) to TRBJ2-1, with D unresolved. Germline V CDR1 and CDR2: LGHDT, YNNKEL (reference sequence). CDR3 size: 17 residues. V lost 2 bases to trimming and J lost 0 bases, with 14 bases between them. The DNA of the CDR3 is TGTGCCAGCAGCCAAAATTTACCGACGGGCTCCTACAATGAGCAGTTCTTC. Protein sequence: CASSQNLPTGSYNEQFF.

The chain couples TRBV4-1 to TRBJ2-3, with a tentative D call TRBD2 (5 bases). Trimming left V 2 bases short and J 2 bases short, with 14 bases between. Germline CDR1 reads MGHRA; CDR2 reads YSYEKL. This CDR3 region has 16 residues. The CDR3 is CASSQSAASFTDTQYF. Written as DNA, the CDR3 is TGCGCCAGCAGCCAATCTGCGGCTAGCTTCACAGATACGCAGTATTTT.

The rearrangement links TRBV19 to TRBJ1-2, with TRBD1 identical over 10 bases. V lost 9 bases, J lost 3 bases, and 4 bases stayed unmatched. The CDR3 runs to 13 residues. CDR1 and CDR2 (germline): LNHDA, SQIVND (reference sequence). The CDR3 DNA sequence: TGTGCCAGCCGACAGGGGGCGGACTATGGCTACACCTTC. Protein product: CASRQGADYGYTF.

The rearrangement uses TRBV5-5 and TRBJ2-1, with D possibly matching TRBD2 (6 bases). The V end lost 5 bases, the J end lost 1 base, and 13 bases lay between the germline ends. This CDR3 is built from 15 residues. Germline V gene sequence: CDR1 SGHKS, CDR2 YYEKEE (reference sequence). The CDR3 DNA reads TGTGCCAGCAGTACCCGGGAGAAGTCCTACAATGAGCAGTTCTTC. Translating it yields CASSTREKSYNEQFF.

This rearrangement joins TRBV21-1 to TRBJ1-1. TRBV21-1 is labeled a pseudogene. The CDR3 totals 12 residues. The CDR3 sequence is CASSPRRTEAFF. CDR3 sequence (DNA): TGTGCCAGCAGCCCTCGTCGGACTGAAGCTTTCTTT.

V usage is TRBV19 and J usage is TRBJ2-2, with D perhaps TRBD2 (6 bases). Germline assignment: CDR1 LNHDA and CDR2 SQIVND (reference sequence). Trimming took off 1 base at V and 2 bases at J, with 17 bases between the two ends. There are 18 residues in the CDR3. The DNA of the CDR3 is TGTGCCAGTAGTATAGTGGACACCCCAGCGGGTAACACCGGGGAGCTGTTTTTT. Encoded protein: CASSIVDTPAGNTGELFF. The entire variable domain, with the rest obtained from reference TRBV19 and TRBJ2-2, is as follows: DGGITQSPKYLFRKEGQNVTLSCEQNLNHDAMYWYRQDPGQGLRLIYYSQIVNDFQKGDIAEGYSVSREKKESFPLTVTSAQKNPTAFYLCASSIVDTPAGNTGELFFGEGSRLTVL.

The V call is TRBV30, the J call TRBJ1-5; TRBD1 matches at 8 bases. The V gene end was trimmed by 5 bases and the J gene end by 2 bases; junction bases not matched to a gene: 5. Germline CDR1 reads GTSNPN; CDR2 reads SVGIG (reference sequence). The CDR3 has 14 residues. The CDR3 reads CAWGTGGGNQPQHF. In nucleotides, the CDR3 is TGTGCCTGGGGGACAGGAGGCGGCAATCAGCCCCAGCATTTT.

CDR3 in amino acids: CASSAGTGLYEQYF. The DNA of the CDR3 is TGTGCCAGCAGCGCGGGGACAGGGCTTTACGAGCAGTACTTC. J is TRBJ2-7 and V is TRBV5-4, with 9 bases that match TRBD1. This CDR3 comprises 14 residues. Germline V lookup: CDR1 SGHNT, CDR2 YYREEE (reference sequence). The trim removed 4 bases at V and 4 bases at J, leaving 6 bases unmatched.

This rearrangement joins TRBV6-5 to TRBJ1-2; 8 nucleotides agree with TRBD1. J lost 6 bases, V lost 5 bases, and 11 bases had no gene match. The CDR3 covers 15 residues. Germline V gene sequence: CDR1 MNHEY, CDR2 SVGAGI. The CDR3 is CASSTRRQGFNGYTF. CDR3 DNA sequence: TGTGCCAGCAGTACCCGAAGACAGGGGTTCAATGGCTACACCTTC.

Only a few counts were recorded for this clone. The chain uses TRBV2 and TRBJ2-1, with 12 bases lining up with TRBD2. V shed 11 bases and J 10 bases; nucleotides not matched to a gene: 15. CDR1 is SNHLY and CDR2 is FYNNEI in the germline V gene. The CDR3 covers 15 residues. The CDR3 is CAGPSSGRGEGEQFF. CDR3 coding DNA: TGTGCCGGACCCTCTAGCGGGAGGGGAGAGGGAGAGCAGTTCTTC.

The chain is built from TRBV30 and TRBJ1-4; weak D call: TRBD1 (6 bases). The germline gives CDR1 GTSNPN, CDR2 SVGIG (reference sequence). This CDR3 has 13 residues. V was shortened by 7 bases and J by 8 bases, with 17 bases between the two germline ends. The CDR3 region has the DNA TGTGCCTCCCGAGGGGGAAATTGGGAAAAACTGTTTTTT. Translating it yields CASRGGNWEKLFF.